This T cell receptor (beta chain) appears in the sequencing data of a study of T cell responses to AZD1222 COVID-19 vaccine. For this clone: Antigen specificity is unknown.

Study-level findings and limits: Clonal diversity was possibly underestimated, and the donors were mostly white British, with more females.

Generated by immunoSEQ multiplex PCR, the TCRdb table keeps only in-frame clones and is missing some. This sample has over 150,000 clones; around nine tenths occur once, and the top ten carry approximately 1%. Germline values: CDR1 LNHDA, CDR2 SQIVND (reference sequence). The CDR3 sequence is 11 residues long. The V end lost 7 bases, the J end lost 9 bases, and 10 bases lay between the germline ends. This clonotype was sampled from an adult who received the AZD1222 COVID-19 vaccine. The source material was peripheral blood, sampled 28 days after the second AZD1222 dose. The V and J genes are TRBV19 and TRBJ1-5, with a tentative D call TRBD1 (5 bases). The CDR3 DNA is TGTGCCAGTACCCCGGGGGGGCCCCAGCATTTT. Encoded protein: CASTPGGPQHF.